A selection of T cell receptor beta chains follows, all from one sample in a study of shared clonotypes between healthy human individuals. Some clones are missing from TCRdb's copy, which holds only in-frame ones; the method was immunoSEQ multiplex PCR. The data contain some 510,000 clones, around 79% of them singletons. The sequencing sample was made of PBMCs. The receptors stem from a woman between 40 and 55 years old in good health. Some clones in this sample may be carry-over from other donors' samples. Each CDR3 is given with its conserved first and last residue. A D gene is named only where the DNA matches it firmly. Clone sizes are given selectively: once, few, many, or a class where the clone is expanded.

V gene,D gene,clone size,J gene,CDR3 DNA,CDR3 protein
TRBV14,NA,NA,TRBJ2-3,TGTGCCAGCAGCCAAGAGGGCGAGATCACAGATACGCAGTATTTT,CASSQEGEITDTQYF
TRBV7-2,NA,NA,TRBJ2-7,TGTGCCAGCAGCTTAAGCCCGACTAGGGCCTACGAGCAGTACTTC,CASSLSPTRAYEQYF
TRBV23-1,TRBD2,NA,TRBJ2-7,TGCGCCAGCAGACCACCAACCCGACTAGCACCTACCTACGAGCAGTACTTC,CASRPPTRLAPTYEQYF
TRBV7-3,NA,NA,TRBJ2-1,TGTGCCAGCAGCTTAATGGGGGGAGCGGACAATGAGCAGTTCTTC,CASSLMGGADNEQFF
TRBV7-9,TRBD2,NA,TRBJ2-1,TGTGCCAGCAGCTTATGGCTAGCGGGATCCTACAATGAGCAGTTCTTC,CASSLWLAGSYNEQFF
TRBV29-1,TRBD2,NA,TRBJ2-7,TGCAGCGTCCAGACTAGCGGGAGGATCTACGAGCAGTACTTC,CSVQTSGRIYEQYF
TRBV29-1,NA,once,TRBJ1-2,TGCAGCGTTTATGGCTACACCTTC,CSVYGYTF
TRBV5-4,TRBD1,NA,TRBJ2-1,TGTGCCAGCAGCTTGGGGGACAGTTACAATGAGCAGTTCTTC,CASSLGDSYNEQFF
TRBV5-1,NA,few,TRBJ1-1,TGCGCCAGCAGCTTGCTCGGGACTGGGACTGAAGCTTTCTTT,CASSLLGTGTEAFF
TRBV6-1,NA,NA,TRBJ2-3,TGTGCCAGCACCGAGGGCGGGACGAGGACAGATACGCAGTATTTT,CASTEGGTRTDTQYF
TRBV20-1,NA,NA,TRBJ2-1,TGCAGTGCTCGGGAAGTCCCGTTCTTC,CSAREVPFF
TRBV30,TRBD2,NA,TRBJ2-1,TGTGCCTGGAGTTGGACTAGCACAGTTGAGCAGTTCTTC,CAWSWTSTVEQFF
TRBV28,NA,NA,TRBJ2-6,TGTGCCAGCAGTTTATTAGGGGTCTCTGGGGCCAACGTCCTGACTTTC,CASSLLGVSGANVLTF
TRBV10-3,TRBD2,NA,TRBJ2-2,TGTGCCGTCCGGGCTAGCGGGAGGGAAACCGGGGAGCTGTTTTTT,CAVRASGRETGELFF
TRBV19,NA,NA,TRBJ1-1,TGTGCCAGTAGTATAGCCAGGGGCCTGGGCACTGAAGCTTTCTTT,CASSIARGLGTEAFF
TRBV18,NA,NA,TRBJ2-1,TGTGCCAGCTCACCGTCGGGGGGCCAACACACTGAGCAGTTCTTC,CASSPSGGQHTEQFF
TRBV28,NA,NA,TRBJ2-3,TGTGCCAGCAGTTTGCGGACGGTACGAGATACGCAGTATTTT,CASSLRTVRDTQYF
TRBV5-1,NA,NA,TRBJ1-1,TGCGCCAGCAGCTTCGGGCCGGCCAGGGCCATGAACACTGAAGCTTTCTTT,CASSFGPARAMNTEAFF
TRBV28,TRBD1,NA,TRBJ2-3,TGTGCCAGCAGTTCGGGACAGGGGACAGATACGCAGTATTTT,CASSSGQGTDTQYF
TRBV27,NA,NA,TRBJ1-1,TGTGCCAGCAGCCCAGGGTTTTTGGCTGAAGCTTTCTTT,CASSPGFLAEAFF
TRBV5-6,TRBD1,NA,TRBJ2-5,TGTGCCAGCAGCCAAGACCCAAACAGGGGGCTGGGAGAGACCCAGTACTTC,CASSQDPNRGLGETQYF
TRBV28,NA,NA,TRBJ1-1,TGTGCCAGCAGTTTGATAGGGGGGGACACTGAAGCTTTCTTT,CASSLIGGDTEAFF
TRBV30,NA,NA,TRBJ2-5,TGTGCCTGGAGTGTGGTGAGGAGTCGAGAGACCCAGTACTTC,CAWSVVRSRETQYF
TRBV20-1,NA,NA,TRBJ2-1,TGCAGTGCTAGGCCGGATGAGCAGTTCTTC,CSARPDEQFF
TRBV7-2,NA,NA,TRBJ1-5,TGTGCCAGCAGCTCTCAATATAGCAATCAGCCCCAGCATTTT,CASSSQYSNQPQHF
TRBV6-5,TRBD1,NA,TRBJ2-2,TGTGCCAGCAGTTCCCACAGGGGTATTGCCGGGGAGCTGTTTTTT,CASSSHRGIAGELFF
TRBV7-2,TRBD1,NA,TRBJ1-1,TGTGCCAGCAGCTTAGTCGGGACAGGTAACACTGAAGCTTTCTTT,CASSLVGTGNTEAFF
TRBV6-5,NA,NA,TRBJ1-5,TGTGCCAGCAGTTACTCAGGGGGACGGATTAATCAGCCCCAGCATTTT,CASSYSGGRINQPQHF